This T cell receptor beta chain was retrieved from a study of cytomegalovirus exposure and HLA in healthy donors. Primers: 60 Vbeta forward and 13 Jbeta reverse. The data were produced by immunoSEQ multiplex PCR, yet TCRdb's version contains in-frame clones alone and is incomplete. Among around 150,000 clones, about 82% were seen once, and the ten largest hold around 1.8%. Whole-study results and caveats: Specificity of three CMV-associated chains for CMV antigens was verified in vitro. Later on, an analysis tied about 17,000 TCR beta sequences to HLA alleles at 0.05 false discovery rate.

Comments on this clone: Its specificity is unknown.

Trimming at V came to 3 bases and at J to 4 bases, leaving 4 bases not matched to a gene. The CDR3 runs 15 residues. Germline V gene sequence: CDR1 SNHLY, CDR2 FYNNEI. The specimen sequenced was PBMCs. The chain is built from TRBV2 and TRBJ2-7; TRBD2 matches 12 bases. This receptor was identified in a female donor in good health and CMV-seropositive. The DNA for the CDR3 is TGTGCCAGCAGTGATACTAGCGGGGGGTTGTACGAGCAGTACTTC. This codes for CASSDTSGGLYEQYF.